This T cell receptor (beta chain) was captured by sequencing in a study of T cells in Graves' hyperthyroidism and ophthalmopathy. Study results and limitations: Ophthalmopathy was model-predicted a median approximately six months pre-onset.

This clonotype was counted at least ten times. Its cognate antigen is unknown. V was clipped by 2 bases and J by 1 base; unmatched bases: 5. The germline gives CDR1 SGHRS, CDR2 YFSETQ. The CDR3 has 15 residues. Amplification targeted TCR beta CDR3 regions from RNA transcripts. Primed by the HTBI set, a first-round RT-PCR was run on the TCR CDR3. TCRdb reanalysed the multiplex PCR reads using MiXCR and keeps one entry per CDR3 protein. The sample includes 300,000 to 450,000 distinct CDR3 sequences, 11% to 15% of them seen just once. Sequenced sample: blood. This clonotype was obtained from a woman aged 55-69 years with Graves' hyperthyroidism. The chain links TRBV5-1 to TRBJ2-5, with TRBD2 identical over 7 bases. CDR3 sequence reads: CASSLGLGGQETQYF. The CDR3 DNA reads as TGCGCCAGCAGCTTAGGACTAGGAGGCCAAGAGACCCAGTACTTC.